Shown below are 21 T cell receptor gamma chains from a single sample sequenced in a study of gamma delta lymphoproliferative disorders and STAT genes. PBMCs from patients and controls supplied the genomic DNA for sequencing. TCRdb re-analyzed the multiplex PCR reads via CATT. Of about 2,200 gamma-chain clones listed, 10% are singletons. The sample taken for sequencing was blood. These receptors were taken from a human donor with gamma-delta T-cell large granular lymphocyte leukemia.

This clone came up a few times. The CDR3 sequence: CATRPRKLF. The CDR3 region has the DNA TGTGCCACCCGGCCTAGGAAACTCTTT. The chain couples TRGV4 to TRGJ1 or TRGJ2. The J gene is not listed in TCRdb, so it was assigned here from a DNA match to germline. With V trimmed by 9 bases and J by 12 bases, 8 bases remained unmatched. The CDR3 totals 9 residues. The germline V gene has CDR1 EGSTGY and CDR2 YDSYTSSV.

The sample holds a few counts of this clone. The rearrangement links TRGV3 to TRGJ1 or TRGJ2. TCRdb records no J gene; here it was assigned by comparing the DNA to germline. Unmatched junction bases numbered 7, after V lost 3 bases and J lost 5 bases. CDR1 VTNTFY and CDR2 YDVSTARD come from the germline V gene (reference sequence). CDR3 length: 13 residues. This CDR3 reads CATWDWRDYKKLF. CDR3 in DNA: TGTGCCACCTGGGACTGGCGGGATTATAAGAAACTCTTT.

In the case of this clone: A read error may be the cause here, since a much bigger clone is one base away. The chain carries TRGV2 and TRGJ1 or TRGJ2. No J gene is reported in TCRdb; it was inferred here by comparing the DNA with germline. Germline loops: CDR1 EGSNGY, CDR2 YDSYNSKV. The CDR3 length is 12 residues. After removal of 0 bases from V and 6 bases from J, the junction contained 2 bases not matched to a gene. This CDR3 is CATWDGPYKKLF. The CDR3 nucleotides read TGTGCCACCTGGGACGGGCCTTATAAGAAACTCTTT.

This sequence joins TRGV2 and TRGJ1 or TRGJ2. The J gene was missing in TCRdb and was found by matching the end of the DNA to germline. Germline CDR1 and CDR2: EGSNGY and YDSYNSKV. This CDR3 has 14 residues. The junction had 5 bases not matched to a gene; V was cut back by 0 bases and J by 3 bases. CDR3 in DNA: TGTGCCACCTGGGACGGGGCCCTTTATTATAAGAAACTCTTT. It translates to CATWDGALYYKKLF.

This clone is classed as large. The J gene is TRGJP2, the V gene TRGV2. The J gene was missing in TCRdb and was found by matching the end of the DNA to germline. The CDR3 sequence is 15 residues long. The germline gives CDR1 EGSNGY, CDR2 YDSYNSKV. The J segment lost 0 bases and the V segment lost 1 base, leaving 2 bases of the junction unmatched. DNA for the CDR3: TGTGCCACCTGGGACGGCTATAGTAGTGATTGGATCAAGACGTTT. Its protein is CATWDGYSSDWIKTF.

This clone was detected a few times. The chain couples TRGV2 to TRGJ1 or TRGJ2. No J gene is reported in TCRdb; it was inferred here by comparing the DNA with germline. V lost 5 bases, J lost 0 bases, and 4 bases stayed unmatched. There are 13 residues in the CDR3. CDR1 and CDR2 from the germline V gene are EGSNGY and YDSYNSKV. In nucleotides, the CDR3 is TGTGCCACCTGGGCGACGAATTATTATAAGAAACTCTTT. It specifies CATWATNYYKKLF.

By share of the sample, this clone is medium-sized. For the CDR3, the DNA is TGTGCTGCGTGGGATGACCATAAGAAACTCTTT. Translated, it gives CAAWDDHKKLF. The chain carries TRGV10 and TRGJ1 or TRGJ2. No J segment appears in TCRdb, so it was assigned here by matching the sequence to germline. TRGV10 is an ORF, with its function uncertain. The CDR3 totals 11 residues. J was trimmed by 8 bases and V by 8 bases; bases with no gene match: 7.

To note about this clone: Because the CDR3's place on the DNA is in doubt, the DNA is left out and the CDR3 is given as listed by TCRdb. The J segment was not called; the V segment is TRGV11. TRGV11 is treated as an ORF (open reading frame) with a function not yet certain. The CDR3 region is 13 residues in length, termini included. The CDR3 is CTTVPAGLEAKLF.

Regarding this clone: The sample carries other DNA sequences with the same CDR3. The CDR3 spells CATWDGPGSDWIKTF. The CDR3 coding sequence is TGTGCCACCTGGGACGGACCGGGTAGTGATTGGATCAAGACGTTT. This chain links TRGV2 with TRGJP2. The J gene is not listed in TCRdb, so it was assigned here from a DNA match to germline. The length of the CDR3 is 15 residues. CDR1 is EGSNGY, CDR2 YDSYNSKV, per germline. V was pared by 1 base and J by 3 bases, with 5 bases of the junction left unmatched.

The CDR3 DNA follows: TGTGCCACCTGGGACAGGCGGGAGCGCCTCTATAAGAAACTCTTT. Amino acid sequence: CATWDRRERLYKKLF. The chain links TRGV3 to TRGJ1 or TRGJ2. TCRdb carries no J gene annotation; the J gene was assigned here by matching the DNA with germline. CDR3 size: 15 residues. V lost 0 bases, J lost 7 bases, and 12 bases stayed unmatched. CDR1 is VTNTFY and CDR2 is YDVSTARD in the germline V gene (reference sequence).

Regarding this clone: The sample carries other DNA sequences with the same CDR3. V usage is TRGV3 and J usage is TRGJ1 or TRGJ2. The J gene is not listed in TCRdb, so it was assigned here from a DNA match to germline. This CDR3 is built from 14 residues. With V trimmed by 0 bases and J by 3 bases, 5 bases remained unmatched. Germline V gene data show CDR1 as VTNTFY and CDR2 as YDVSTARD (reference sequence). The CDR3 DNA is TGTGCCACCTGGGACAGGCCCGGTTATTATAAGAAACTCTTT. This gives the protein CATWDRPGYYKKLF.

This chain connects TRGV2 to TRGJP2. Matching the DNA to germline supplied the J gene, which TCRdb does not give. Trimming took 0 bases from V and 2 from J; bases not matched to a gene: 6. The CDR3 extends over 16 amino acids. Germline lookup yields CDR1 EGSNGY and CDR2 YDSYNSKV. The CDR3 region has the DNA TGTGCCACCTGGGACGGGCCGGGGAGTAGTGATTGGATCAAGACGTTT. It encodes CATWDGPGSSDWIKTF.

The chain recombines TRGV8 with TRGJ1 or TRGJ2. Because TCRdb records no J gene, it was assigned here through a match of the DNA to germline. V shed 5 bases, J shed 10 bases, and the junction held 5 bases outside the gene matches. This CDR3 contains 10 residues. Germline V gives CDR1 VENAVY, CDR2 YDSYNSRV. The CDR3 DNA sequence: TGTGCCACCTGGGTCCCAAAGAAACTCTTT. This codes for CATWVPKKLF.

The V gene is TRGV2, the J gene TRGJP1. TCRdb leaves out the J gene; it was filled in here by matching the DNA to germline. CDR3 length: 14 residues. In germline, CDR1 is EGSNGY, CDR2 YDSYNSKV. J lost 7 bases, V lost 0 bases, and 5 bases had no gene match. The CDR3, as DNA: TGTGCCACCTGGGACGGGCCCATTGGTTGGTTCAAGATATTT. This sequence encodes CATWDGPIGWFKIF.

The gene calls are TRGV9 and TRGJP. TCRdb lists no J gene, so it was determined here by aligning the DNA to germline. V was clipped by 0 bases and J by 6 bases; unmatched bases: 14. Germline loops: CDR1 GITISATS, CDR2 ISYDGTV (reference sequence). The CDR3 loop spans 20 amino acids. The CDR3 spells CALWEVYIPQGELGKKIKVF. The CDR3 nucleotides read TGTGCCTTGTGGGAGGTGTATATCCCCCAAGGAGAGTTGGGCAAAAAAATCAAGGTATTT.

This clone is judged medium-sized. V usage is TRGV8 and J usage is TRGJ1 or TRGJ2. The J gene, missing from TCRdb, was assigned here through DNA to germline matching. Germline CDR1 and CDR2: VENAVY and YDSYNSRV. The CDR3 loop spans 11 amino acids. V dropped 0 bases and J dropped 11; count of bases not matched to a gene: 4. The CDR3 DNA reads TGTGCCACCTGGGATAGGCCCCAGAAACTCTTT. Protein sequence: CATWDRPQKLF.

The rearrangement joins TRGV8 to TRGJP2. No J gene is reported in TCRdb; it was inferred here by comparing the DNA with germline. V shed 7 bases and J 7 bases; nucleotides not matched to a gene: 12. This CDR3 has 14 residues. Per germline, CDR1 VENAVY and CDR2 YDSYNSRV. CDR3 coding DNA: TGTGCCACCTGTAGAGGCCGAGTTGATTGGATCAAGACGTTT. Protein: CATCRGRVDWIKTF.

The count of this clone is one. V and J are TRGV9 and TRGJ1 or TRGJ2. TCRdb leaves out the J gene; it was filled in here by matching the DNA to germline. The length of the CDR3 is 13 residues. CDR1 and CDR2 (germline): GITISATS, ISYDGTV (reference sequence). The ends lost 8 bases at V and 4 bases at J; junction bases unmatched: 11. The CDR3 bases are TGTGCCTTGTACCCCCCTCGGTATTATAAGAAACTCTTT. Residues: CALYPPRYYKKLF.

This clone was seen a few times. V gene TRGV10 combines with J gene TRGJ1 or TRGJ2. The J gene, missing from TCRdb, was assigned here through DNA to germline matching. TRGV10 is identified as an open reading frame with a role that is uncertain. J gave up 9 bases and V 8 bases, and 14 bases lay outside the gene matches. CDR3 length: 13 amino acids. The CDR3 spells CAAWDPTHPKKLF. CDR3 DNA: TGTGCTGCGTGGGATCCCACCCACCCTAAGAAACTCTTT.

By share, this clone counts as medium-sized (0.01 to 0.1%). The rearrangement uses TRGV10 and TRGJ1 or TRGJ2. Germline matching of the DNA provided the J gene here, since TCRdb leaves it blank. TRGV10 is filed as an ORF, its function uncertain. Unmatched junction bases numbered 11, after V lost 8 bases and J lost 3 bases. The CDR3 runs to 14 residues. The CDR3 loop is CAAWDYRGYYKKLF. In DNA, the CDR3 is TGTGCTGCGTGGGATTATAGAGGTTATTATAAGAAACTCTTT.

This clone has more than one count but fewer than ten. The genes are TRGV11 and TRGJ1 or TRGJ2. Germline matching of the DNA provided the J gene here, since TCRdb leaves it blank. TRGV11 is sorted into the ORF group, with uncertain function. Unmatched junction bases numbered 10, after V lost 9 bases and J lost 11 bases. The CDR3 is 11 amino acids. The CDR3 coding sequence is TGTGCCTGCTGGTTTCGGGGACAGAAACTCTTT. Its translation is CACWFRGQKLF.